The rows below give T cell receptor beta chains drawn from one sample of a study of CD4+ T cells in melanoma. Data came from immunoSEQ multiplex PCR; TCRdb stores just in-frame clones and leaves some out. The sample has fewer than 150,000 clones, about nine tenths seen once. The receptors were sampled from a human donor with melanoma. Each CDR3 is given with its conserved first and last residue. A D gene is named only where the DNA matches it firmly. Where a row states a size, it is once, few, many or the class of an expanded clone; other rows omit it.

abundance	d_gene	v_gene	j_gene	CDR3nt	CDR3aa
NA	TRBD1	TRBV12-5	TRBJ1-5	TGTGCTAGTGGTTCCCGACGGACAGGGGATAGCAATCAGCCCCAGCATTTT	CASGSRRTGDSNQPQHF
few	TRBD1	TRBV10-2	TRBJ1-5	TGCGCCAGTACAGGGGGTTCATATCAGCCCCAGCATTTT	CASTGGSYQPQHF
few	NA	TRBV18	TRBJ1-1	TGTGCCAGCTCACGTGGGCAGGCGAACACTGAAGCTTTCTTT	CASSRGQANTEAFF
NA	NA	TRBV30	TRBJ1-5	TGTGCCTGGAGTGGGGCAGGCAATCAGCCCCAGCATTTT	CAWSGAGNQPQHF
NA	NA	TRBV5-1	TRBJ1-5	TGCGCCAGCAGCGCAACAGGCGTCGATCAGCCCCAGCATTTT	CASSATGVDQPQHF
NA	TRBD1	TRBV5-6	TRBJ1-6	TGTGCCAGCAGCTTGGTCGACAGGGATACTTCACCCCTCCACTTT	CASSLVDRDTSPLHF
NA	NA	TRBV5-3	TRBJ2-7	TGTGCCAGAAGCTCCTTTCCCAGCGGTACCTACGAGCAGTACTTC	CARSSFPSGTYEQYF
once	TRBD1	TRBV5-4	TRBJ1-1	TGTGCCAGCAGCTCACGGACAGGAGCAAGCGCGGAAGCTTTCTTT	CASSSRTGASAEAFF
NA	TRBD2	TRBV18	TRBJ2-3	TGTGCCAGCTCGCCGGGACTAGTGAAAGGGGATACGCAGTATTTT	CASSPGLVKGDTQYF
once	NA	TRBV6-5	TRBJ1-1	TGTGCCAGCAGCCCGGTAATGAACACTGAAGCTTTCTTT	CASSPVMNTEAFF
NA	TRBD2	TRBV9	TRBJ2-5	TGTGCCAGCGGCCCAGTGGGGGGGTACCAAGAGACCCAGTACTTC	CASGPVGGYQETQYF
NA	NA	TRBV15	TRBJ2-5	TGTGCCACCAGCAGAGGTGGATTAGAGACCCAGTACTTC	CATSRGGLETQYF
once	TRBD2	TRBV19	TRBJ2-1	TGTGCCAGTAGTGGTGTAGCGGGGGGTTACAATGAGCAGTTCTTC	CASSGVAGGYNEQFF
NA	TRBD2	TRBV5-1	TRBJ2-3	TGCGCCAGCTTAGCGGGGGATACGCAGTATTTT	CASLAGDTQYF
NA	NA	TRBV7-9	TRBJ2-5	TGTGCCAGCAGCTTATTGGTCCAAGAGACCCAGTACTTC	CASSLLVQETQYF
NA	TRBD1	TRBV5-4	TRBJ2-2	TGTGCCAGCAGCTCCGGGAAGGGCCGGGACAGTGGGACCGGGGAGCTGTTTTTT	CASSSGKGRDSGTGELFF
NA	TRBD1	TRBV19	TRBJ2-3	TGTGCCAGTAGGACAGGGGGCACCTACACAGATACGCAGTATTTT	CASRTGGTYTDTQYF
NA	NA	TRBV14	TRBJ1-5	TGTGCCAGCAGCCAATGGGAGGGAAATAGCAATCAGCCCCAGCATTTT	CASSQWEGNSNQPQHF
NA	NA	TRBV7-3	TRBJ2-1	TGTGCCAGCAGCTTAACCGGGGGGCGGGGTGAGCAGTTCTTC	CASSLTGGRGEQFF
NA	NA	TRBV19	TRBJ2-1	TGTGCCAGTAGTAGGTATAGCTCCTACAATGAGCAGTTCTTC	CASSRYSSYNEQFF
NA	NA	TRBV5-1	TRBJ1-4	TGCGCCAGCAGCTTGGCTGCGGCGGAAAAACTGTTTTTT	CASSLAAAEKLFF
NA	NA	TRBV7-9	TRBJ1-2	TGTGCCAGCAGTAAGGGGCTGGAGTTTGATACCTATGGCTACACCTTC	CASSKGLEFDTYGYTF
NA	TRBD2	TRBV18	TRBJ2-1	TGTGCCAGCTCACCACCGTCGGGGGGGGGCAGAAATGAGCAGTTCTTC	CASSPPSGGGRNEQFF
NA	NA	TRBV14	TRBJ2-3	TGTGCCAGCACCCCTACACGCACAGATACGCAGTATTTT	CASTPTRTDTQYF
NA	NA	TRBV6-5	TRBJ1-2	TGTGCCACCAGGGAGGGGGGCTCCGAATACTATGGCTACACCTTC	CATREGGSEYYGYTF
NA	NA	TRBV7-2	TRBJ1-5	TGTGCCAGCAGCTTAAGAGGGGGAGGTTGGAATCAGCCCCAGCATTTT	CASSLRGGGWNQPQHF
NA	TRBD1	TRBV5-1	TRBJ1-1	TGCGCCAGCAGTAGCGGACAGGGACCACGGTATAACACTGAAGCTTTCTTT	CASSSGQGPRYNTEAFF
NA	NA	TRBV10-3	TRBJ1-5	TGTGCCATCAGTGAGGAGGGGTTGAGCAATCAGCCCCAGCATTTT	CAISEEGLSNQPQHF
NA	NA	TRBV20-1	TRBJ2-2	TGCAGTGCTAGAAGTACCGGGGAGCTGTTTTTT	CSARSTGELFF
NA	TRBD2	TRBV5-6	TRBJ2-1	TGTGCCAGCAGCTTCGGACTAGCGTCCGACAATGAGCAGTTCTTC	CASSFGLASDNEQFF
NA	TRBD2	TRBV4-1	TRBJ2-3	TGCGCCAGCAGCCAAAGGACTAGCGGGGGGGCCGGGCCAGATACGCAGTATTTT	CASSQRTSGGAGPDTQYF
NA	TRBD1	TRBV5-1	TRBJ1-2	TGCGCCAGCAGCTTGGATCCAGGGGGATACTATGGCTACACCTTC	CASSLDPGGYYGYTF
once	NA	TRBV12-5	TRBJ1-5	TGTGCTAGTACCTCCGAGGCCGGGGACAATCAGCCCCAGCATTTT	CASTSEAGDNQPQHF
NA	NA	TRBV6-5	TRBJ2-7	TGTGCCAGCAGTTTTACAGACTCCTACGAGCAGTACTTC	CASSFTDSYEQYF
NA	TRBD1	TRBV6-1	TRBJ1-2	TGTGCCAGCAGTGAAGTACTCTGGGACAGGCTTTATGGCTACACCTTC	CASSEVLWDRLYGYTF
NA	TRBD2	TRBV9	TRBJ2-5	TGTGCCAGCAGAGAGAGTGGCGGGGGGCAAGAGACCCAGTACTTC	CASRESGGGQETQYF
NA	TRBD1	TRBV6-1	TRBJ2-5	TGTGCCAGCAGTCCAGGGGGATGGGAGACCCAGTACTTC	CASSPGGWETQYF
NA	NA	TRBV6-1	TRBJ1-5	TGTGCCAGCAAGGCAGCCAACTTCAATCAGCCCCAGCATTTT	CASKAANFNQPQHF